This TCR beta chain is drawn from a study of blood T cell repertoires in COVID-19 (TCRdb year 2020). Notes on the research overall: Samples covering the acute and convalescent phases of COVID-19 were provided by collaborators in the United States, Italy and Spain. A de-identified subject ID, COVID-19 status, age in years and sex were almost always included in the sample metadata. The repertoires were released in a freely available public database intended as a resource for research on the immune response to SARS-CoV-2. Samples came from the ongoing ImmuneRACE study (first 160 participants) plus 1,254 subjects from 6 global collaborators. Where available, HLA class I and class II types were taken from metadata supplied by the sample provider and were not determined by assay-based typing. Deeply sampled blood TCRbeta repertoires from subjects exposed to, actively infected with, or recovered from COVID-19 were included in the dataset. The material from the prospective study consisted of cDNA or gDNA derived from T cells, B-cell-depleted T cells, or PBMCs.

Broad study findings and their caveats: The amount of clinical and demographic metadata varied by source and participant and was provided uncurated.

Unmatched junction bases come to 17, with V trimmed by 5 bases and J by 7 bases. CDR1 and CDR2 were assigned from the germline V gene as MDHEN and SYDVKM. The CDR3 measures 19 amino acids from cysteine to phenylalanine. Of all the DNA, just the CDR3 is kept, 57 bases in frame from base 1. TCRbeta CDR3 regions were amplified from genomic DNA using the immunoSEQ Assay, a bias-controlled multiplex PCR. In the authors' own workflow: The number of nucleated cells in each sample was estimated from the amplification of reference gene primers within the assay. To quantify the absolute abundance of each unique TCRbeta CDR3 rearrangement, sequence reads were collapsed and filtered. For each sample, productive Simpson clonality was calculated as the square root of Simpson's diversity index over productive rearrangements. Drawn from immuneACCESS, this table holds only the in-frame rearrangements with V and J called that TCRdb kept. Clones are partly lost; checked studies trace under half to an unresolved V gene and leave the rest unexplained. The DNA was the basis for D and trimming; V, J and clone size are from that table. The sample includes under 400,000 clones, with roughly nine tenths observed a single time. Less than 3.5% of the sample lies in the top ten.

One collaborating source in Seattle enrolled patients while the patients were actively infected and followed the patients over time throughout the course of disease. The collaborating institutions used their own protocols to collect whole blood in K2EDTA tubes. For TCRbeta analysis, collaborator samples were shipped as frozen whole blood, as isolated PBMCs, or as DNA extracted from either sample type. This clone was counted only a few times. Its antigen is unknown. Base qualities are not provided; no much larger clone lies one nucleotide away. Material: peripheral blood. This clonotype originated in a woman aged 30 to 39 with COVID-19, enrolled during active disease. The chain was built from TRBV28 and TRBJ1-6, with 10 bases aligning to TRBD1. The CDR3 region reads CASSPYFDRGQISNSPLHF. The sequenced DNA: TGTGCCAGCAGTCCTTACTTCGACAGGGGGCAAATTTCCAATTCACCCCTCCACTTT.